The 20 T cell receptor beta chains listed next were all sequenced from one sample in a study of T cell changes during pregnancy in multiple sclerosis (dated by TCRdb to between 2019 and 2020). The protocol used for the library was the immunoSEQ multiplex PCR assay. This is the immuneACCESS table as TCRdb keeps it, with only in-frame sequences that have V and J called. A part of the clones is gone; compared with another copy, unresolved V genes explain less than half, and the rest is unexplained. The sample includes about 130,000 clones, with less than 97% observed a single time. Clones ranked in the top ten supply over 0.35% of the sample. This specimen was peripheral blood, taken after pregnancy. These receptors were taken from a female donor with multiple sclerosis, enrolled in a pregnancy study.

This sequence joins TRBV6-5 and TRBJ1-2; D gene unclear. This CDR3 is 14 amino acids long. The V and J ends lost 5 bases and 2 bases respectively, with 12 bases between them. Germline CDR1 and CDR2: MNHEY and SVGAGI. The CDR3 DNA is TGTGCCAGCAGTAGGCGCGACGGGAACTATGGCTACACCTTC. Translating gives CASSRRDGNYGYTF.

Only one count was recorded for this clone. This chain links TRBV10-3 with TRBJ2-1, with 14 bases aligning to TRBD2. The length of the CDR3 is 18 residues. J lost 6 bases, V lost 0 bases, and 7 bases had no gene match. The V gene's germline CDR1 is ENHRY and CDR2 SYGVKD. As DNA, the CDR3 is TGTGCCATCAGTGAGTCGGGGGGACTAGCGGGAGTAGCCAATGAGCAGTTCTTC. This translates into CAISESGGLAGVANEQFF.

The chain carries TRBV19 and TRBJ2-1; 8 bases are shared with TRBD2. CDR3 size: 18 residues. V gave up 0 bases and J gave up 0 bases; unmatched junction bases: 7. CDR1 LNHDA and CDR2 SQIVND come from the germline V gene (reference sequence). The CDR3 reads CASSIDFSGMNSYNEQFF. The CDR3 region has the DNA TGTGCCAGTAGTATAGATTTTAGCGGGATGAACTCCTACAATGAGCAGTTCTTC.

This sequence joins TRBV6-1 and TRBJ2-7; 10 bases agree with TRBD1. J lost 2 bases, V lost 4 bases, and 11 bases had no gene match. The CDR3 is 17 amino acids. The V gene's germline CDR1 is MNHNS and CDR2 SASEGT. CDR3 residues: CASSVTSGGQGAYEQYF. The CDR3 coding sequence is TGTGCCAGCAGTGTCACGTCAGGCGGACAGGGGGCCTACGAGCAGTACTTC.

This chain joins TRBV7-8 and TRBJ2-2, with 10 bases aligning to TRBD1. The CDR3 has 18 residues. The J segment lost 0 bases and the V segment lost 4 bases, leaving 8 bases of the junction unmatched. CDR1 is SGHVS and CDR2 is FQNEAQ in the germline V gene. The CDR3 nucleotides are TGTGCCAGCAGCTACCGGGACAGGGGTCGGGCGAACACCGGGGAGCTGTTTTTT. Amino acids: CASSYRDRGRANTGELFF.

This clone was detected only once. CDR3 in amino acids: CASSPDRDYEQYF. CDR3 nucleotide sequence: TGTGCCAGCAGCCCGGACAGGGACTACGAGCAGTACTTC. This chain links TRBV5-6 with TRBJ2-7, with 8 positions matching TRBD1. J gave up 3 bases and V 4 bases, and 3 bases lay outside the gene matches. The CDR3 length is 13 residues. Germline loops: CDR1 SGHDT, CDR2 YYEEEE.

The chain links TRBV5-6 to TRBJ2-1; TRBD2 matches at 13 bases. Germline V gene lookup returns CDR1 SGHDT and CDR2 YYEEEE. The ends lost 4 bases at V and 6 bases at J; junction bases unmatched: 7. The CDR3 has 16 amino acids. For the CDR3, the DNA is TGTGCCAGCAGCGTACTAGCGGGAGGGCCGCTCAATGAGCAGTTCTTC. Protein product: CASSVLAGGPLNEQFF.

J is TRBJ1-2 and V is TRBV4-1; D is ambiguous. Looked up from germline, CDR1 is MGHRA and CDR2 is YSYEKL. The CDR3 length is 14 residues. V lost 2 bases and J lost 8, with 15 bases in between. CDR3 bases: TGCGCCAGCAGCCAATTGGAGGGTTCGAGGGGCTACACCTTC. Amino acids: CASSQLEGSRGYTF.

The chain carries TRBV5-1 and TRBJ1-4; D unclear. The CDR3 runs to 15 residues. V dropped 3 bases and J dropped 3 bases, with 12 bases sitting between them. Germline assignment: CDR1 SGHRS and CDR2 YFSETQ. This CDR3 reads CASSWSGKANEKLFF. CDR3 in DNA: TGCGCCAGCAGCTGGTCGGGGAAGGCTAATGAAAAACTGTTTTTT.

V usage is TRBV6-5 and J usage is TRBJ2-1; 11 positions match TRBD1. With V trimmed by 5 bases and J by 4 bases, 4 bases remained unmatched. Germline-derived CDR1 and CDR2 are MNHEY and SVGAGI. The CDR3 has 15 amino acids. The chain's CDR3 is CASSKDRGHYNEQFF. In DNA form, the CDR3 reads TGTGCCAGCAGTAAGGACAGGGGGCATTACAATGAGCAGTTCTTC.

This chain links TRBV9 with TRBJ2-3; maybe TRBD1 (6 bases). Germline V CDR1 and CDR2: SGDLS, YYNGEE. The CDR3 is 13 residues long. Trimming pared 0 bases from V and 7 bases from J, leaving 9 bases between. In DNA, the CDR3 is TGTGCCAGCAGCGTAGGGACAGACCATACGCAGTATTTT. Protein product: CASSVGTDHTQYF.

The chain combines TRBV19 with TRBJ1-5, with D unclear. Trimming left V 3 bases short and J 5 bases short, with 8 bases between. Germline-derived CDR1 and CDR2 are LNHDA and SQIVND (reference sequence). The CDR3 loop spans 13 amino acids. CDR3 sequence: CASSIVIYQPQHF. The CDR3 bases are TGTGCCAGTAGTATTGTAATTTATCAGCCCCAGCATTTT.

V gene TRBV19 combines with J gene TRBJ2-6; D is undetermined. The CDR3 runs 17 residues. V was clipped by 5 bases and J by 2 bases, with 16 bases between them. Germline V gives CDR1 LNHDA, CDR2 SQIVND (reference sequence). The CDR3 coding sequence is TGTGCCAGTAGTCTCATGGCCCCGCGGACTGGGGCCAACGTCCTGACTTTC. It encodes CASSLMAPRTGANVLTF.

This chain connects TRBV4-1 to TRBJ1-5, with D unresolved. The V gene's germline CDR1 is MGHRA and CDR2 YSYEKL. This CDR3 contains 16 residues. Between the trimmed V and J ends, which lost 0 bases and 5 bases, there was a span of 14 bases. The CDR3 sequence is CASSQDVQASYQPQHF. As DNA, the CDR3 is TGCGCCAGCAGCCAAGATGTGCAGGCTTCTTATCAGCCCCAGCATTTT.

The chain combines TRBV9 with TRBJ2-7, with 7 bases lining up with TRBD2. The CDR3 sequence is 15 residues long. Trimming removed 0 bases from V and 2 bases from J; junction bases left unmatched: 5. Germline V gives CDR1 SGDLS, CDR2 YYNGEE. Here the CDR3 reads CASSVGAGLPYEQYF. In DNA form, the CDR3 reads TGTGCCAGCAGCGTAGGAGCGGGACTACCCTACGAGCAGTACTTC. Based on the CDR3 plus reference TRBV9 and TRBJ2-7, the full variable domain is DSGVTQTPKHLITATGQRVTLRCSPRSGDLSVYWYQQSLDQGLQFLIQYYNGEERAKGNILERFSAQQFPDLHSELNLSSLELGDSALYFCASSVGAGLPYEQYFGPGTRLTVT.

V gene TRBV28 combines with J gene TRBJ2-6; D is uncertain. The ends were cut back, 10 bases at V and 0 bases at J, with 10 bases in the middle. This CDR3 is 14 amino acids long. Germline V CDR1 and CDR2: MDHEN, SYDVKM. CDR3 residues: CATHVSSGANVLTF. In DNA form, the CDR3 reads TGTGCCACCCATGTCAGCTCTGGGGCCAACGTCCTGACTTTC.

The genes are TRBV29-1 and TRBJ2-7, with 12 bases fitting TRBD1. V lost 7 bases to trimming and J lost 7 bases; unmatched junction nucleotides: 11. This CDR3 has 14 amino acids. Per germline, CDR1 SQVTM and CDR2 ANQGSEA. Written as DNA, the CDR3 is TGCAGCGCGGGGCAGGGGACAGGGGGCAGAGAGCAGTACTTC. It codes for CSAGQGTGGREQYF.

The V and J genes are TRBV5-1 and TRBJ2-3; a weak D match, TRBD2 (7 bases). CDR1 SGHRS and CDR2 YFSETQ come from the germline V gene. The germline V and J ends were trimmed by 4 bases and 1 base, with 16 bases remaining between them. There are 16 residues in the CDR3. CDR3 in DNA: TGCGCCAGCAGCCCGCGGGGGCCGGGGGGCACAGATACGCAGTATTTT. Translating it yields CASSPRGPGGTDTQYF.

V gene TRBV6-5 combines with J gene TRBJ2-1, with 13 bases identical to TRBD2. CDR1 MNHEY and CDR2 SVGAGI come from the germline V gene. The CDR3 loop spans 15 amino acids. The junction had 5 bases not matched to a gene; V was cut back by 6 bases and J by 6 bases. CDR3 sequence reads: CASRLAGGSLNEQFF. The CDR3, as DNA: TGTGCCAGCAGACTAGCGGGAGGGTCTCTCAATGAGCAGTTCTTC.

The chain is built from TRBV7-9 and TRBJ2-7, with 9 bases that match TRBD2. CDR3 length: 16 amino acids. CDR1 is SEHNR, CDR2 FQNEAQ, per germline (reference sequence). With 1 base clipped from V and 4 bases from J, the junction kept 8 bases outside the gene matches. CDR3 sequence: CASSLGGSGSAYEQYF. CDR3 nucleotides: TGTGCCAGCAGCTTAGGGGGTAGCGGGAGTGCATACGAGCAGTACTTC.